This T cell receptor (beta chain) emerged from a study of cytomegalovirus exposure and HLA in healthy donors (dated by TCRdb to about 2017). For the wider study: An earlier analysis of some 620 of the donors reported approximately 260 Gb of sequence data and approximately 120 million unique TCR beta sequences obtained from 150 million to 200 million T cells. An early release covering 550 to 650 HLA-typed donors comprised 250 to 350 gigabases of sequencing data and approximately 85 million unique TCR sequences. Of the 300 to 500 genotyped donors, approximately 81% were placed in the genetic ancestry cluster associated with self-reported Caucasian donors. The study aimed to test whether cataloging public T cell receptors could reveal signatures of past pathogen exposure. The study used immunosequencing to profile the T cell repertoires of 670 or so subjects and linked those repertoires to cytomegalovirus serostatus. A separate validation cohort of approximately 130 different subjects was used in addition to the roughly 670-subject first cohort. The study combined high-throughput TCR immunosequencing, statistical association of individual TCRs with disease status, and machine learning to predict cytomegalovirus infection status. To study patterns of TCR occurrence, a later analysis re-analyzed previously published TCR beta repertoires from 650 to 750 donors and added high-resolution HLA genotyping. Rather than drawing on any new phenotypic data, the later analysis identified candidate immune exposures from TCR beta sequences and the way those sequences occurred across donors. To decide whether each TCR beta V gene segment behaved as functional or pseudogenic, an earlier analysis of approximately 620 of the donors relied on high-throughput TCR beta sequencing. Donor age, sex, ethnicity and CMV serostatus were compiled alongside the repertoire data. A later genetic analysis took genome-wide SNP genotypes for 398 of the 666 donors and used that subset as a discovery cohort. Every discovery cohort repertoire had been produced on one sequencing platform. HLA typing covered class I and class II loci at four-digit resolution. Typing coverage varied by locus: roughly 620-630 donors for A, B, C, DRB1 and DQB1; some 520 for DQA1; some 610 for DPA1; approximately 470 for DPB1. Roughly five DR-DQ haplotypes were treated as single units for association and clustering because of strong linkage in the cohort. On average, roughly 200,000 unique TCR beta nucleotide sequences were sequenced per donor among 398 genotyped donors of the cohort, with 15% to 20% of those sequences being non-productive.

The cohort was made up of about 610 healthy bone marrow donors. At the time of sampling, all cohort members were nominally healthy, though unrecorded immune exposures were likely present. The donor tested CMV seropositive, placing the donor among the approximately 310 seropositive members of the cohort. A peripheral blood sample was collected from each donor, and TCR beta sequencing was performed on peripheral blood mononuclear cells. The Qiagen DNeasy Blood Extraction Kit was used to extract genomic DNA from the blood cell samples. General conclusions and limits of the study: A further reported finding was that TCR beta sequences accurately predicted the HLA-A and HLA-B alleles for most subjects in the first cohort. In vitro tests confirmed that a few of the cytomegalovirus-associated TCR beta chains recognize cytomegalovirus antigens. The earlier analysis of 450 to 700 of the donors excluded approximately 15 rarely observed V segments, including chromosome 9 orphons, because counts were too low. Some IMGT-functional V segments, including TRBV6-2 and TRBV6-3, could not be told apart with the 87-base-pair reads, so those segments were excluded. According to the authors, the approach could potentially be generalized to other disease states and immunological phenotypes. An earlier analysis of around 540 of the donors showed that most TCR beta V segments appeared in productive rearrangements either about 87% or about 30% of the time, which broadly matched IMGT annotations. In a later analysis, several top co-occurrence clusters were reported to appear linked to parvovirus B19, influenza, CMV and Epstein-Barr virus. When HLA alleles, especially DR and DQ, strongly co-occurred, TCR associations were difficult to assign to individual alleles. In a later genetic analysis, a missense DCLRE1C variant was associated with V-gene and J-gene trimming of TCR beta chains, and the association was replicated in an independent cohort. In a later analysis, the rate of TCR association differed among HLA loci, with DRB1 alleles having the most associated TCRs and HLA-C alleles having the fewest. Because some donors lacked HLA typing at each locus, the association tests relied only on the typed subset. Compared with equally common non-associated chains, HLA-associated TCR beta chains in a later analysis were more clonally expanded and had lower generation probabilities. Immune exposure information for the cohort was limited to CMV serostatus. Correlated functional status among segregating V segments might be attributable to linkage disequilibrium, but an unknown experimental factor could not be ruled out. According to a later analysis, most CMV-associated TCR beta chains appeared to be HLA-restricted, and the HLA associations seemed to be driven largely by CMV exposure. A cluster of highly shared sequence variants was judged likely to represent a technical artifact of the sequencing pipeline. Only TCR beta chains were sequenced in this cohort, and the absence of alpha or paired-chain data limited detectable features. Sequencing depth was assumed to be roughly uniform across donors in the presence/absence analyses, though that assumption may not hold. Compared with the approximately 720-donor mean, donors in an Asian-associated ancestry cluster had fewer N-insertions in productive TCRs, according to a later genetic analysis. The study gave a list of about 170 TCR beta chains associated with cytomegalovirus. Specific HLA alleles were associated with 15,000 to 20,000 TCR beta sequences at a false discovery rate of 0.05 in a later analysis. Across donors, most TCR sequences were observed very rarely, whereas some public TCRs were present in many individuals. The classifier was reported to diagnose cytomegalovirus status with high specificity and sensitivity in both the original cohort and the validation cohort.

The germline V gene gives CDR1 as MNHEY and CDR2 as SVGAGI. V is cut by 0 bases and J by 3 bases, and the space between the germline ends is 8 bases. Taken from cysteine to phenylalanine, the CDR3 has 14 residues. This entry keeps only the CDR3 DNA: 42 bases, framed from base 1. On this clone: The antigen it recognizes is unknown.

Library construction relied on the immunoSEQ multiplex PCR assay. For the multiplex PCR, a mixture combining 60 forward primers for TCR Vbeta segments and 13 reverse primers for TCR Jbeta segments was used. The CDR3 region of rearranged TCR beta genes was amplified from genomic DNA by a multiplex PCR assay. The Illumina HiSeq System was used to sequence the amplified TCR beta libraries as 87-base-pair reads. The authors' analysis ran thus. A later analysis counted around 72 million unique TCR beta chains across the approximately 700 repertoires, and about 10 million of these chains were shared by at least two donors. Raw reads were error-corrected and collapsed into unique sequences by a nearest-neighbor algorithm in which closely related sequences were merged to remove PCR and sequencing errors. V, D and J gene segments were assigned by aligning CDR3 sequences to IMGT reference sequences. For a sequence to be retained, a match of at least six nucleotides was required to both a V gene segment and a J gene segment. Rearrangements were classified as productive when the CDR3 lacked stop codons and remained in frame with V and J, and all other rearrangements were classified as non-productive. Following IMGT convention, CDR3 was defined as the stretch from the second conserved V-encoded cysteine to the conserved J-encoded phenylalanine. The earlier analysis of fewer than 750 of the donors excluded sequences that lacked an unambiguous match to a single V gene segment. An earlier analysis of around 600 of the donors classified V segments as functional when productive rearrangements were above 56.7% and as segregating when the standard deviation between donors was above 5%. To diagnose cytomegalovirus status from the catalog of TCR beta chain sequences, a statistical classification framework was built. V and J gene assignment, in a later analysis, came from comparing TCR nucleotide sequences with IMGT/GENE-DB human TR gene sequences. The TCRdist pipeline was used in a later analysis to assign CDR3 sequences and most-parsimonious VDJ recombination scenarios. In a later analysis, every TCR beta chain was defined by the combination of its CDR3 amino acid sequence and its V-gene family, and reads without a unique V-gene family were dropped. As a way to deal with suspected cross-contamination and a sequencing artifact, a later analysis dropped 450 to 700 nucleotide sequences that were highly shared and had low generation probability. In a later analysis, a clonal expansion index was calculated for each public chain from normalized within-repertoire ranks of inferred template counts. Generation probabilities in a later analysis came from a VDJ recombination model fitted to out-of-frame rearrangements, and those results were checked against IGoR. A later analysis scored TCR-TCR, TCR-HLA and TCR-CMV co-occurrence with hypergeometric tests, applying a repertoire-size bias correction to TCR pairs. In a later analysis, false discovery rates were estimated by permuting HLA or CMV assignments 20 times. In a later analysis, co-occurring TCRs were grouped using DBSCAN, with TCRdist sequence similarity added in when clustering inside HLA-allele-positive subsets. For co-occurrence clustering, repertoires with fewer than 30,000 or more than 120,000 public chains were excluded, along with a handful of repertoires with anomalous nucleotide sharing. Entries here come from immuneACCESS through TCRdb and include only in-frame sequences with V and J called. Some clones fail to appear in such tables; in the studies checked, an unresolved V gene covers under half of the shortfall, and the cause of the remainder is unknown. V and J calls plus clone size are reproduced from that table; the DNA served to infer D and trimming. The sample table gives about 52,000 clones. The ten biggest clones cover around 12% of the sample.

This TCR came from a woman aged 60-75 years in good health and CMV-seropositive. The specimen sequenced was PBMCs. The chain is made from TRBV6-5 and TRBJ1-1; the D region possibly corresponds to TRBD1 (5 bases align). CDR3 region: CASSYSQGYTEAFF. At the DNA level, the sequence is TGTGCCAGCAGTTACTCGCAGGGTTACACTGAAGCTTTCTTT.